What follows describes a single T cell receptor beta chain. The clone's antigen remains unknown. Base qualities are not recorded, but no much larger clone differs from it by a single base. The data stem from a study of T cell responses to AZD1222 COVID-19 vaccine (dated by TCRdb to about 2021). About the investigation overall: TCR sequencing was performed for roughly 240 trial participants, of whom about 210 were given two doses of AZD1222 and about 25 were given two doses of MenACWY control vaccine. Trial participants were enrolled by age into subgroups of 18-55, 56-69 and 70-plus years, and around 150, 28 and 57 TCR-sequenced participants, respectively, were included in these subgroups.

The CDR3 regions of human TCRbeta chains were analyzed by immunosequencing. Per the source publication's procedure: Repertoire TCRs were matched against a reference library of SARS-CoV-2-specific TCRs generated with the MIRA antigen-specificity platform. Breadth was defined as the fraction of unique TCRs that were SARS-CoV-2-associated. Depth was defined as the fraction of total T cells that were SARS-CoV-2-associated. Using the MIRA data, every spike-specific TCR was mapped to the spike region that the TCR reacted to and assigned to either a CD4 or a CD8 class. Log10-transformed breadth and depth values were compared by one-way ANOVA with Sidak's multiple comparisons tests. In its TCRdb copy, this immuneACCESS table keeps in-frame sequences only and misses some clones. Where compared with another copy, unresolved V genes explain less than half of these, and the others have no known cause. That table is the source of V, J and clone size, and D and trimming were worked out from the DNA. The sample includes about 27,000 clones, with roughly 90% observed a single time. In total, the top ten clones hold approximately 8.1% of the sample.

Sequences LGHDT (CDR1) and YNNKEL (CDR2) are obtained from the germline V gene (reference sequence). The V end loses 0 bases and the J end loses 7 bases, and a stretch of 11 bases separates them. From the cysteine through the phenylalanine, the CDR3 covers 14 amino acids. Of all the DNA, just the CDR3 is kept, 42 bases in frame from base 1. The time point label on this specimen signifies: about 28 days (+/-7) after the second vaccine dose. AZD1222 recipients with second doses at about 4 weeks or about 12 weeks were pooled, because spike-specific TCR depth and breadth did not differ between schedules. Vaccinee samples came from UK trials COV001 and COV002, including a single-blind randomized controlled phase 2/3 trial of AZD1222 (ChAdOx1 nCoV-19) in healthy adults. For TCRbeta chain sequencing, PBMC samples from trial participants were taken at day 0 and at day 28 after the second dose. The study at large found these results: In the small 56-69-year group, the increase in depth fell short of significance, most likely because of low power. Reportedly, almost half of the unique spike-specific TCRs recognized epitopes lying outside the regions that are mutated in the B.1.351 and B.1.1.7 variants. Participants were mostly white British and included more females than males, and it was suggested by the authors that clonal diversity may have been underestimated. Vaccine-associated CD4 TCRs spanned the whole spike protein, with dominant responses in regions 160-218 and 743-854. Only five or six AZD1222 recipients were SARS-CoV-2 seropositive at baseline, limiting conclusions about previously exposed vaccinees. Spike-specific TCR breadth and depth rose significantly after two AZD1222 doses compared with day 0 and with MenACWY recipients. Because no day 14 peak-response samples were available, repertoires were characterized only after the peak T cell response.

The sample consisted of peripheral blood, taken 28 days after the second AZD1222 dose. This clonotype originated in an adult who received the AZD1222 COVID-19 vaccine. The chain joins TRBV3-1 (or the pseudogene TRBV3-2) to TRBJ2-3; matching of 6 bases hints at TRBD1 as the D gene. The encoded CDR3 is CASSQEGGPNTQYF. The DNA sequence is given as TGTGCCAGCAGCCAAGAAGGGGGTCCGAATACGCAGTATTTT.